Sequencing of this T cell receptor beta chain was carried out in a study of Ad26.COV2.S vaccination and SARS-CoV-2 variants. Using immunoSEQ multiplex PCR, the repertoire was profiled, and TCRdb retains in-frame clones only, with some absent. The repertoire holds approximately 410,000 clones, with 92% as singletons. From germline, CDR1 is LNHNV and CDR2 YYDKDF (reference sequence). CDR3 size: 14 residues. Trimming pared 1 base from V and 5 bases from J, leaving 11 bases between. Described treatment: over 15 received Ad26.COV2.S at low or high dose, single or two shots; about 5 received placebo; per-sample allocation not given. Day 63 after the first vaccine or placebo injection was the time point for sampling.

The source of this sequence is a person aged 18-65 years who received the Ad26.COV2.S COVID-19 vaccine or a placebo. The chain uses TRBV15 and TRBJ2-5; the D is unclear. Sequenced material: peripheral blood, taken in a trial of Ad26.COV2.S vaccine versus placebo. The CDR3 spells CATSRGKHAETQYF. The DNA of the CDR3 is TGTGCCACCAGCAGAGGAAAGCACGCCGAGACCCAGTACTTC.